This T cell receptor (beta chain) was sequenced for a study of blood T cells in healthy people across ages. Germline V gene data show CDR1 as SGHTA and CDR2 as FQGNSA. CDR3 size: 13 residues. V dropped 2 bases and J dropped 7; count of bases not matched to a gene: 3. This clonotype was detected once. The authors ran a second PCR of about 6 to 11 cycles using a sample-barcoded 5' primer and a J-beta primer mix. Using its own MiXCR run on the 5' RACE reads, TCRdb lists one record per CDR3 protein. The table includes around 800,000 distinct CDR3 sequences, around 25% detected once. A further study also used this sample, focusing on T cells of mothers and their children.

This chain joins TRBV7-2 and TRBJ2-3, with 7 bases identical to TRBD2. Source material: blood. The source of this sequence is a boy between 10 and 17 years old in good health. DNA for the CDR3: TGTGCCAGCAGCTTATCTAGCGGTAATACGCAGTATTTT. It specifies CASSLSSGNTQYF.